This TCR beta chain is drawn from a study of beta chain features in type 1 diabetes. At least ten counts were recorded for this clone. Reverse transcription of all isolated RNA meant that expressed TCRB transcripts were sequenced. The method was immunoSEQ multiplex PCR; TCRdb's version includes in-frame clones alone and lacks a portion of them. This table has 130,000 to 150,000 clones, about 7% appearing once. The CDR3 covers 15 residues. With 9 bases clipped from V and 3 bases from J, the junction kept 13 bases outside the gene matches. Germline loops: CDR1 LNHDA, CDR2 SQIVND (reference sequence). The source of this sequence is a woman aged 25 to 39 in good health. The chain couples TRBV19 to TRBJ2-7, with TRBD2 identical over 8 bases. What was sequenced was central memory CD4+ T cells from blood. The CDR3 sequence is CASRKRGPNDYEQYF. CDR3 in DNA: TGTGCCAGCAGAAAGCGGGGGCCGAACGACTACGAGCAGTACTTC. Full variable domain (remainder filled in from reference TRBV19 and TRBJ2-7): DGGITQSPKYLFRKEGQNVTLSCEQNLNHDAMYWYRQDPGQGLRLIYYSQIVNDFQKGDIAEGYSVSREKKESFPLTVTSAQKNPTAFYLCASRKRGPNDYEQYFGPGTRLTVT.